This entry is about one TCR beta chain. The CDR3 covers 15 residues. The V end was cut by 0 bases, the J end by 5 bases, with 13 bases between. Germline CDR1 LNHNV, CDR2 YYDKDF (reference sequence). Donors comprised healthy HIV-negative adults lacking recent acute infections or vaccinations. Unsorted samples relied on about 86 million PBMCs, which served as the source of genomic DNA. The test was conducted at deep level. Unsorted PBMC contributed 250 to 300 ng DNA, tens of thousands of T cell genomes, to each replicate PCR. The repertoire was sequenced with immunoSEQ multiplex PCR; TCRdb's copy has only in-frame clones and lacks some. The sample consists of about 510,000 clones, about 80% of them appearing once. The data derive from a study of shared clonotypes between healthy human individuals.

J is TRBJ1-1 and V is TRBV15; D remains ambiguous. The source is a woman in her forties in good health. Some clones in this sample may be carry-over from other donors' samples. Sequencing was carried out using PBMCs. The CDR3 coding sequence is TGTGCCACCAGCAGAGATCTGGGTGCGGATACTGAAGCTTTCTTT. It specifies CATSRDLGADTEAFF.